The source of this T cell receptor beta chain is a study of cytomegalovirus exposure and HLA in healthy donors (dated by TCRdb to about 2017). About the full investigation: A later analysis indicated that the 130 or so validation repertoires were generated on the platform also employed for the approximately 690 repertoires of the first cohort. The study aimed to test whether cataloging public T cell receptors could reveal signatures of past pathogen exposure. High-throughput TCR immunosequencing, statistical association of individual TCRs with disease status, and machine learning were combined to predict cytomegalovirus infection status. Besides the first cohort of 550 to 750 subjects, a separate validation cohort made up of roughly 130 different subjects was used. What the research found in general, with its limitations: In vitro tests confirmed that a few of the cytomegalovirus-associated TCR beta chains recognize cytomegalovirus antigens. All 120 or so repertoires were used to score co-occurrence in the validation cohort in a later analysis, because that analysis had no HLA typing for the cohort. The classifier was reported to diagnose cytomegalovirus status with high specificity and sensitivity in both the original cohort and the validation cohort. In a later analysis, TCRs clustered in the first cohort were found to also tend to co-occur in the roughly 120 validation repertoires, with about 94% of cluster scores above 0. While some public TCRs were present in many individuals, most TCR sequences turned up only very rarely across donors. In the study, approximately 160 TCR beta chains were listed as associated with cytomegalovirus. The authors suggested that the approach could potentially be generalized to other disease states and immunological phenotypes.

The donors were included in the validation cohort of over a hundred subjects, a group kept apart from the approximately 650-subject first cohort. Reading the germline V gene gives CDR1 SGHAT and CDR2 FQNNGV. V sheds 1 base and J sheds 0 bases, leaving 16 bases between their ends. The CDR3 covers 18 residues, taking in both the cysteine and the phenylalanine. The entry retains the CDR3 DNA only, 54 bases that are in frame from base 1. Receptor libraries were prepared by the immunoSEQ multiplex PCR assay. In the authors' own workflow: To diagnose cytomegalovirus status from the catalog of TCR beta chain sequences, a statistical classification framework was built. TCRdb retrieved this table from immuneACCESS and kept in-frame rearrangements only. Not all clones are present; in checked studies, unresolved V genes account for under half, and no reason is known for the remainder. V and J calls and clone size are as listed in that table; D and trimming were resolved from the DNA. Present in this sample are about 220,000 clones, 75% to 95% of which were seen just once. Roughly 1% of the sample is taken by the ten largest.

A remark on this clone: Its antigen is still unknown. No base quality information exists; no much larger clone differs at one position.

Source material: PBMCs. The sequence joins TRBV11-2 to TRBJ1-3; TRBD1 might be the D gene, on 5 matching bases. The receptor was isolated from a woman younger than 30 in good health and CMV-seronegative. Here is the DNA: TGTGCCAGCAGCTTAGGAGGCGGGACCGCGAGCTCTGGAAACACCATATATTTT. Translation gives CASSLGGGTASSGNTIYF.